The rows below give T cell receptor beta chains drawn from one sample of a study of blood T cell repertoires in COVID-19. This table comes from immunoSEQ multiplex PCR, and its TCRdb copy is limited to in-frame clones, with some not included. Here the sample spans about 140,000 clones, 80% to 85% being singletons. Sample: peripheral blood. All receptors come from a woman older than 75 with acute or convalescent COVID-19. Both conserved end residues are part of each CDR3. The D gene is left open where the match is weak. Clone size is not always given. Where it is, it says once, few, many or a class for expanded clones.

abundance | j_gene | d_gene | v_gene | CDR3nt | CDR3aa
NA | TRBJ2-1 | NA | TRBV19 | TGTGCCAGTAGTTCGAATGAGCAGTTCTTC | CASSSNEQFF
NA | TRBJ1-3 | TRBD1 | TRBV28 | TGTGCCAGCAGTTTATGGGCCGGGACAGGGGACGACACCATATATTTT | CASSLWAGTGDDTIYF
NA | TRBJ1-2 | NA | TRBV7-9 | TGTGCCAGCAGCTTTCATCGGGGTGGCTACACCTTC | CASSFHRGGYTF
NA | TRBJ2-3 | NA | TRBV10-2 | TGCGCCAGCGGTGGGGGAAGCGGCCGTCCTAGCACAGATACGCAGTATTTT | CASGGGSGRPSTDTQYF
once | TRBJ1-5 | NA | TRBV15 | TGTGCCACCAGCAGAGTATGGGGAAGACAGGCTGGGGGCGGGAGCAATCAGCCCCAGCATTTT | CATSRVWGRQAGGGSNQPQHF
NA | TRBJ2-1 | TRBD1 | TRBV4-1 | TGCGCCAGCAGCCGCCGGGACAGCACTTACAATGAGCAGTTCTTC | CASSRRDSTYNEQFF
NA | TRBJ2-1 | NA | TRBV28 | TGTGCCAGCAATGGGGGCCGGTTGGGGTACAATGAGCAGTTCTTC | CASNGGRLGYNEQFF
few | TRBJ1-6 | NA | TRBV2 | TGTGCCAGCAGTGAAGCGGACAGCTCCTATAATTCACCCCTCCACTTT | CASSEADSSYNSPLHF
NA | TRBJ1-2 | NA | TRBV6-4 | TGTGCCAGCAGTGACATTGTCCGTGGCTACACCTTC | CASSDIVRGYTF
once | TRBJ2-7 | NA | TRBV28 | TGTGCCAGCAGTTTGGCGGTAACCTACGAGCAGTACTTC | CASSLAVTYEQYF
once | TRBJ2-6 | NA | TRBV7-9 | TGTGCCAGCAGCACTGGTTCCGGGGCCAACGTCCTGACTTTC | CASSTGSGANVLTF
NA | TRBJ2-1 | TRBD2 | TRBV7-2 | TGTGCCAGCAGCGCGAGTAGCGGGGGGGCAGCGCAGTTCTTC | CASSASSGGAAQFF